This TCR beta chain emerged from a study of blood T cell repertoires in COVID-19. About the study: COVID-19 samples collected from the United States, Italy and Spain covered acute and convalescent phases. PBMCs, B-cell-depleted T cells, or T cells were the source of the cDNA or gDNA that made up the material.

Original methodology: Amplification with reference gene primers provided the estimates of nucleated cell counts. Measured with immunoSEQ multiplex PCR; TCRdb has only the in-frame clones, and not every one. The V and J calls and clone size come from that table; D and trimming were worked out from the DNA. The profile shows under 35,000 clones, around 83% of them singletons. The material sequenced was peripheral blood. The source is a man in his sixties or seventies with acute or convalescent COVID-19.

CDR3 residues: CASSFGGNTIYF. CDR3 coding DNA: TGTGCCAGCAGTTTCGGGGGAAACACCATATATTTT. The rearrangement uses TRBV12-3 or TRBV12-4 and TRBJ1-3; unclear D gene. The CDR3 is 12 residues long. Trimming cost V 3 bases and J 4 bases, with 4 bases left between them.